This TCR beta chain was identified in a study of CD8 T cells in Susac syndrome. Reverse transcription of roughly 0.45 to 1 ug RNA was carried out with random hexamers. One entry per CDR3 protein results from TCRdb running MiXCR on the immunoSEQ multiplex PCR reads. The table shows some 130,000 distinct CDR3 sequences, with over 90% occurring only once. This clonotype was found once. The sequence was obtained from a human donor with Susac syndrome. The sample consisted of CD8+ T cells from PBMCs.

The CDR3 spells CSALDILNTEAFF. In nucleotides, the CDR3 is TGCAGCGCTCTGGACATCCTGAACACTGAAGCTTTCTTT. This chain connects TRBV29-1 to TRBJ1-1; tentative D call: TRBD1 (5 bases). The germline CDR1 and CDR2 sequences are SQVTM and ANQGSEA. This CDR3 has 13 residues. V was shortened by 7 bases and J by 0 bases, with 12 bases between the two germline ends.